This T cell receptor beta chain came from a study of cytomegalovirus exposure and HLA in healthy donors. Overall study results and limits: In a later analysis, at a false discovery rate of 0.05, 15,000 to 20,000 TCR beta sequences were associated with HLA alleles.

About this clone itself: The antigen is unknown.

Use of 60 Vbeta and 13 Jbeta primers characterized the PCR. The table came from immunoSEQ multiplex PCR; TCRdb's copy has only in-frame clones and leaves some out. The sample holds under 200,000 clones; 65% to 85% are singletons and the top ten take about 7.7%. The CDR3 extends over 16 amino acids. V shed 5 bases and J 2 bases; nucleotides not matched to a gene: 8. Germline loops: CDR1 LNHDA, CDR2 SQIVND (reference sequence). The sample taken for sequencing was PBMCs. The source of this sequence is a woman in her 30s in good health and CMV-seropositive. The rearrangement uses TRBV19 and TRBJ2-5, with 10 nucleotides matching TRBD2. In DNA, the CDR3 is TGTGCCAGTAGTTCCCTGAGCGGGGGGGATCAAGAGACCCAGTACTTC. Protein sequence: CASSSLSGGDQETQYF.